Listed here are 15 T cell receptor beta chains from one sample, sequenced in a study of T cells in localized non-small cell lung cancer. Clones were sequenced by immunoSEQ multiplex PCR, and TCRdb holds only the in-frame ones, with some missing. The sample has some 39,000 clones, about nine tenths seen once; the top ten hold under 7%. The sample was peripheral blood mononuclear cells, taken before any cancer treatment. The receptors were gathered from an older male donor with stage II lung adenocarcinoma.

This clone was detected once. The gene calls are TRBV11-3 and TRBJ1-1; D is uncertain. The germline gives CDR1 SGHNT, CDR2 YENEEA. Trimming left V 6 bases short and J 1 base short, with 9 bases between. The CDR3 covers 13 residues. CDR3 in DNA: TGTGCCAGCAGTAAGAGGGAGAACACTGAAGCTTTCTTT. Protein product: CASSKRENTEAFF.

This chain uses TRBV6-6 with TRBJ1-2; 8 bases agree with TRBD1. V shed 7 bases, J shed 3 bases, and the junction held 7 bases outside the gene matches. Germline lookup yields CDR1 MNHNY and CDR2 SVGAGI (reference sequence). The CDR3 has 14 amino acids. The CDR3 here is CASNPAGGHYGYTF. The CDR3 nucleotides are TGTGCCAGCAACCCGGCAGGGGGCCACTATGGCTACACCTTC.

The chain joins TRBV7-8 to TRBJ2-1, with D unresolved. The ends were cut back, 4 bases at V and 5 bases at J, with 9 bases in the middle. This CDR3 is built from 13 residues. Germline CDR1 SGHVS, CDR2 FQNEAQ. The CDR3 is CASSSRLDNEQFF. CDR3 DNA sequence: TGTGCCAGCAGCTCGAGACTGGACAATGAGCAGTTCTTC.

The chain uses TRBV7-9 and TRBJ1-3, with no clear D. V was shortened by 5 bases and J by 3 bases, with 8 bases between the two germline ends. Germline V gives CDR1 SEHNR, CDR2 FQNEAQ (reference sequence). The CDR3 length is 13 residues. The CDR3 DNA reads as TGTGCCAGCAGCCCTACGAATGGAAACACCATATATTTT. This translates into CASSPTNGNTIYF.

CDR3 amino acids: CASSVGGLGGNTEAFF. The CDR3 DNA is TGTGCCAGCAGCGTAGGTGGGCTTGGTGGGAACACTGAAGCTTTCTTT. The chain recombines TRBV9 with TRBJ1-1, with unresolved D. V was shortened by 0 bases and J by 1 base, with 13 bases between the two germline ends. The CDR3 has 16 amino acids. Germline V CDR1 and CDR2: SGDLS, YYNGEE.

The chain has TRBV18 and TRBJ1-5, with 7 positions matching TRBD1. Germline V gives CDR1 KGHSH, CDR2 LQKENI. The J segment lost 1 base and the V segment lost 6 bases, leaving 9 bases of the junction unmatched. The CDR3 is 16 residues long. The CDR3 DNA reads as TGTGCCAGCTCTCCCGTCCAGGGGGTGAGCAATCAGCCCCAGCATTTT. Protein sequence: CASSPVQGVSNQPQHF.

This clone has just one count. The gene calls are TRBV19 and TRBJ2-7, with D tentatively TRBD1 or TRBD2 (5 bases each). Germline V gene lookup returns CDR1 LNHDA and CDR2 SQIVND (reference sequence). Trimming cost V 5 bases and J 0 bases, with 14 bases left between them. The CDR3 has 15 amino acids. CDR3 in DNA: TGTGCCAGTAGTTCCCCGGGACGATCCTCCTACGAGCAGTACTTC. It yields the protein CASSSPGRSSYEQYF.

The chain uses TRBV5-1 and TRBJ1-5; D remains unclear. This CDR3 contains 15 residues. Per the germline V gene, CDR1 is SGHRS and CDR2 is YFSETQ. V lost 0 bases to trimming and J lost 0 bases, with 7 bases between them. The CDR3 sequence: CASSLGGDSNQPQHF. The CDR3 DNA reads as TGCGCCAGCAGCTTGGGTGGAGATAGCAATCAGCCCCAGCATTTT.

The chain is built from TRBV30 and TRBJ1-2; 8 bases agree with TRBD1. The CDR3 has 13 amino acids. Germline CDR1 reads GTSNPN; CDR2 reads SVGIG (reference sequence). V lost 4 bases and J lost 0; bases outside the gene matches: 1. CDR3 in amino acids: CAWTGGSNYGYTF. As DNA, the CDR3 is TGTGCCTGGACAGGGGGCTCTAACTATGGCTACACCTTC.

V and J are TRBV28 and TRBJ2-1; D may be TRBD1 (6 bases). V was shortened by 6 bases and J by 9 bases, with 21 bases between the two germline ends. The CDR3 has 15 amino acids. Germline CDR1 and CDR2: MDHEN and SYDVKM. The DNA for the CDR3 is TGTGCCAGCAGGGGACAATCATCAACAGTCAGTGAGCAGTTCTTC. This encodes CASRGQSSTVSEQFF.

This clone is a singleton in its sample. The gene calls are TRBV19 and TRBJ2-3; weak D call: TRBD1 (6 bases). Germline values: CDR1 LNHDA, CDR2 SQIVND (reference sequence). V was shortened by 1 base and J by 1 base, with 9 bases between the two germline ends. The CDR3 runs to 15 residues. CDR3 sequence (DNA): TGTGCCAGTAGTATAGGGGGACATCGCACAGATACGCAGTATTTT. Its translation is CASSIGGHRTDTQYF.

The CDR3 DNA reads TGTGCCAGCAGTGGACCTATTGGGGGGCTGCAGGACTATGGCTACACCTTC. Protein: CASSGPIGGLQDYGYTF. V usage is TRBV9 and J usage is TRBJ1-2, with TRBD1 as a possible D gene (6 bases). The germline CDR1 and CDR2 sequences are SGDLS and YYNGEE. V dropped 5 bases and J dropped 3 bases, with 23 bases sitting between them. The CDR3 loop spans 17 amino acids.

The CDR3 is CASSPRWTRRPRVPNYGYTF. CDR3 coding DNA: TGTGCCAGCAGCCCCCGATGGACCAGACGACCGAGGGTCCCTAACTATGGCTACACCTTC. The genes are TRBV9 and TRBJ1-2; D remains unclear. Germline CDR1 and CDR2: SGDLS and YYNGEE. Deletions cut 4 bases from V and 0 bases from J, with 28 bases between. The CDR3 is 20 amino acids.

This chain uses TRBV4-3 with TRBJ1-1; D is unresolved. The CDR3 sequence is 12 residues long. CDR1 is LGHNA, CDR2 YSLEER, per germline. Trimming stripped 0 bases from V and 9 bases from J, with 8 bases between. CDR3 in amino acids: CASSQEVGQAFF. The CDR3 nucleotides read TGCGCCAGCAGCCAAGAGGTGGGTCAAGCTTTCTTT.

The rearrangement joins TRBV6-1 to TRBJ2-1; 7 bases are a match to TRBD2. CDR3 length equals 16 residues. Germline CDR1 MNHNS, CDR2 SASEGT. The V and J ends lost 3 bases and 7 bases, in that order; junction bases with no gene match: 12. The CDR3 DNA follows: TGTGCCAGCAGTGAGAGAAGGCGGGAGTGGAAAAATGAGCAGTTCTTC. The encoded protein is CASSERRREWKNEQFF.